This TCR beta chain was sequenced during a study of T cell responses to AZD1222 COVID-19 vaccine (TCRdb year 2021). Describing the broader study: TCR sequencing was performed for about 250 trial participants, of whom 200 to 220 were given two doses of AZD1222 and roughly 25 were given two doses of MenACWY control vaccine. Trial participants were enrolled by age into subgroups of 18-55, 56-69 and 70-plus years, and around 150, 28 and 57 TCR-sequenced participants, respectively, were included in these subgroups. Findings and caveats that apply to the study as a whole: Conclusions about previously exposed vaccinees were limited because only six AZD1222 recipients were SARS-CoV-2 seropositive at baseline. Vaccine-associated CD4 TCRs spanned the whole spike protein, with dominant responses in regions 160-218 and 743-854. Participants were mostly white British, with more females than males. The authors suggested clonal diversity may have been underestimated. After two AZD1222 doses, both the breadth and the depth of spike-specific TCRs were significantly higher than at day 0 and than in MenACWY recipients. Because no day 14 peak-response samples were available, the repertoires could be characterized only after the peak T cell response. The 56-69-year group was small, and its depth increase did not reach significance, likely because of low power. Reportedly, close to half of the unique spike-specific TCRs recognized epitopes lying outside the regions that are mutated in the B.1.351 and B.1.1.7 variants.

The time point label, as the study defines it: baseline before first vaccination. Taken with the paper, the label for treatment or condition translates to: meningococcal conjugate vaccine given as trial control. Vaccinee samples came from UK trials COV001 and COV002, including a single-blind randomized controlled phase 2/3 trial of AZD1222 (ChAdOx1 nCoV-19) in healthy adults. For TCRbeta chain sequencing, PBMC samples from trial participants were taken at day 0 and at day 28 after the second dose. Counted from cysteine to phenylalanine, this CDR3 has 17 amino acids. Left in the record is the CDR3 DNA by itself, 51 bases read in frame from the first base. After removal of 3 bases from V and 9 bases from J, the junction retains 13 bases not matched to a gene. The germline V gene sets CDR1 to SGDLS and CDR2 to YYNGEE. Details on this clone: Its cognate antigen has yet to be identified. Qualities for individual bases were not recorded, and no much larger clone is one base off.

The CDR3 regions of human TCRbeta chains were analyzed by immunosequencing. Turning to the authors' computational methods: Repertoire TCRs were checked for matches against a reference library of SARS-CoV-2-specific TCRs that had been generated using the MIRA antigen-specificity platform. Breadth was defined as the fraction of unique TCRs that were SARS-CoV-2-associated, and depth was defined as the fraction of total T cells that were SARS-CoV-2-associated. Each spike-specific TCR was assigned to its reactive spike region and to a CD4 or CD8 class using the MIRA data. Log10-transformed breadth and depth values were compared by one-way ANOVA with Sidak's multiple comparisons tests. The immuneACCESS repertoire file appears here via TCRdb, limited to in-frame rearrangements. These files lack a portion of the clones; in checked studies, under half of the deficit traces to unresolved V genes, and the cause of the others is not known. V and J calls and clone size follow that table, whereas D and trimming were derived from the DNA. Within this sample are approximately 150,000 clones, with 90% to 95% of them counted one time only. Roughly 4.5% of the sample comes from the top ten.

Rearrangement joined TRBV9 to TRBJ2-1; 12 middle bases align to TRBD1. Sequencing used peripheral blood, obtained on day 0 of MenACWY control vaccination. This receptor was identified in an adult in good health. The nucleotides are TGTGCCAGCAGCGATCTCCGGGACAGGGGGCGATTGGGTGAGCAGTTCTTC. It specifies CASSDLRDRGRLGEQFF.